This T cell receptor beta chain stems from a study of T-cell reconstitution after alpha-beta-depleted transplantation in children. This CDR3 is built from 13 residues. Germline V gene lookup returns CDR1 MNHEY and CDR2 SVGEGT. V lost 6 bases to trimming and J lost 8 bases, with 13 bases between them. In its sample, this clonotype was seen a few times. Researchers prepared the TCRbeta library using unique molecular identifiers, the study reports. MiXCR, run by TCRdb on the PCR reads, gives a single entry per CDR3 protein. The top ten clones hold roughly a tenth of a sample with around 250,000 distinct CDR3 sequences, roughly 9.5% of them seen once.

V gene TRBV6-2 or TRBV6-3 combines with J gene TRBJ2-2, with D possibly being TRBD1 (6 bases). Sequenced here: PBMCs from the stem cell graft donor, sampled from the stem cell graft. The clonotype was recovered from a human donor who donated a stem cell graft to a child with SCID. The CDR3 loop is CASRTPTGGELFF. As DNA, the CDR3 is TGTGCCAGCAGAACACCCACAGGGGGGGAGCTGTTTTTT.